A single sample gave rise to the 16 T cell receptor beta chains below, sequenced in a study of glioma-infiltrating T cells after dendritic cell vaccination. TCRdb's copy holds only in-frame clones and misses some; the assay was immunoSEQ multiplex PCR. Here the sample spans roughly 100,000 clones, 85% being singletons. The sample in question was blood, obtained before dendritic cell vaccination. Every receptor here comes from a human donor with glioblastoma.

The chain uses TRBV10-3 and TRBJ2-3; weak D call: TRBD1 (5 bases). The CDR3 contains 14 residues. The germline V gene has CDR1 ENHRY and CDR2 SYGVKD. Trimming removed 7 bases from V and 0 bases from J, with 11 bases in between. CDR3 region: CAIKRGSSTDTQYF. The CDR3, as DNA: TGTGCCATCAAAAGGGGATCTAGCACAGATACGCAGTATTTT.

The J gene is TRBJ2-1, the V gene TRBV4-2, with 12 bases identical to TRBD2. Looked up from germline, CDR1 is LGHNA and CDR2 is YNFKEQ. V shed 0 bases and J 8 bases; nucleotides not matched to a gene: 11. This CDR3 has 18 residues. Here the CDR3 reads CASSQDPTTSGSWDEQFF. CDR3 nucleotides: TGTGCCAGCAGCCAAGACCCCACGACTAGCGGGAGTTGGGATGAGCAGTTCTTC.

V is TRBV4-3 and J is TRBJ1-2; D is unresolved. The CDR3 extends over 15 amino acids. V was trimmed by 0 bases and J by 1 base, leaving 9 bases between them. Germline values: CDR1 LGHNA, CDR2 YSLEER. The CDR3 spells CASSQDPTGNYGYTF. DNA for the CDR3: TGCGCCAGCAGCCAAGATCCCACGGGTAACTATGGCTACACCTTC.

The table lists this clone with a count of one. The J gene is TRBJ2-7, the V gene TRBV4-2, with D unclear. Trimming removed 2 bases from V and 3 bases from J, with 11 bases in between. The CDR3 extends over 14 amino acids. Per germline, CDR1 LGHNA and CDR2 YNFKEQ. The CDR3: CASSQPDSYYEQYF. The CDR3 DNA reads as TGTGCCAGCAGCCAACCAGACTCTTACTACGAGCAGTACTTC.

This chain links TRBV7-3 with TRBJ2-1; 7 bases fit TRBD2. V shed 5 bases, J shed 2 bases, and the junction held 6 bases outside the gene matches. The CDR3 extends over 15 amino acids. CDR1 is SGHTA and CDR2 is FQGTGA in the germline V gene. CDR3 coding DNA: TGTGCCAGCAGCCGCGCAGGGAGGGCCTACAATGAGCAGTTCTTC. The encoded protein is CASSRAGRAYNEQFF.

V gene TRBV19 combines with J gene TRBJ2-2, with D possibly TRBD1 on 5 matching bases. V was trimmed by 5 bases and J by 0 bases, leaving 16 bases between them. The CDR3 extends over 17 amino acids. Germline V gene data show CDR1 as LNHDA and CDR2 as SQIVND (reference sequence). CDR3 DNA sequence: TGTGCCAGTAGTGGGGCGCAGACCATAACGAACACCGGGGAGCTGTTTTTT. Its translation: CASSGAQTITNTGELFF.

The rearrangement links TRBV4-1 to TRBJ1-5, with TRBD1 identical over 7 bases. The V segment lost 0 bases and the J segment 5 bases; nucleotides outside the gene matches: 4. The CDR3 consists of 15 residues. Germline CDR1 MGHRA, CDR2 YSYEKL. The CDR3 DNA reads as TGCGCCAGCAGCCAAGATCTGACAGGGCATCAGCCCCAGCATTTT. Amino acid sequence: CASSQDLTGHQPQHF.

The chain carries TRBV7-2 and TRBJ2-5; tentative D call: TRBD2 (5 bases). With 3 bases removed from V and 5 bases from J, the gap between germline ends came to 10 bases. The CDR3 sequence is 13 residues long. CDR1 SGHTA and CDR2 FQGNSA come from the germline V gene. For the CDR3, the DNA is TGTGCCAGCAGCTTGGGATCGGGGGAGACCCAGTACTTC. It encodes CASSLGSGETQYF.

The V gene is TRBV11-3, the J gene TRBJ1-1; possibly TRBD1 for D (5 bases). The CDR3 sequence is 14 residues long. Germline V gene data show CDR1 as SGHNT and CDR2 as YENEEA. Trimming shortened V by 1 base and J by 1 base, and 7 bases separated the two germline ends. CDR3 residues: CASSLGQTNTEAFF. The CDR3 coding sequence is TGTGCCAGCAGCTTAGGACAGACGAACACTGAAGCTTTCTTT.

This chain connects TRBV5-6 to TRBJ1-6; 7 nucleotides align to TRBD1. The CDR3 extends over 14 amino acids. Germline assignment: CDR1 SGHDT and CDR2 YYEEEE. V gave up 4 bases and J gave up 8 bases; unmatched junction bases: 6. CDR3 protein: CASSPGTAYSPLHF. Here the CDR3 DNA reads TGTGCCAGCAGCCCCGGGACAGCATATTCACCCCTCCACTTT.

As DNA, the CDR3 is TGCGCCAGCAGCTCAGGTTTGGAGCAGTTCTTC. Its translation is CASSSGLEQFF. The chain combines TRBV5-1 with TRBJ2-1; D is ambiguous. This CDR3 is 11 amino acids long. The germline V gene encodes CDR1 SGHRS and CDR2 YFSETQ. Between the trimmed V and J ends, which lost 3 bases and 10 bases, there was a span of 8 bases.

The chain recombines TRBV9 with TRBJ1-1, with a possible D match to TRBD1 (5 bases). Germline CDR1 reads SGDLS; CDR2 reads YYNGEE. Between the trimmed V and J ends, which lost 4 bases and 3 bases, there was a span of 19 bases. The CDR3 covers 16 residues. The CDR3 DNA sequence: TGTGCCAGCAGCACCTACTCGGGGGGGGTAGACACTGAAGCTTTCTTT. It encodes CASSTYSGGVDTEAFF.

The chain employs TRBV9 and TRBJ1-4; TRBD1 matches at 7 bases. J was trimmed by 8 bases and V by 4 bases; bases with no gene match: 8. CDR3 length: 14 amino acids. Germline V lookup: CDR1 SGDLS, CDR2 YYNGEE. CDR3 sequence (DNA): TGTGCCAGCAGCTTAGGGACAGCTCGGGAAAAACTGTTTTTT. The encoded protein is CASSLGTAREKLFF. The whole variable domain, remainder taken from reference TRBV9 and TRBJ1-4, is DSGVTQTPKHLITATGQRVTLRCSPRSGDLSVYWYQQSLDQGLQFLIQYYNGEERAKGNILERFSAQQFPDLHSELNLSSLELGDSALYFCASSLGTAREKLFFGSGTQLSVL.

This rearrangement joins TRBV5-4 to TRBJ2-1; D perhaps matches TRBD2 (5 bases). With 3 bases removed from V and 5 bases from J, the gap between germline ends came to 9 bases. This CDR3 has 13 amino acids. Germline CDR1 is SGHNT and CDR2 is YYREEE (reference sequence). CDR3 sequence reads: CASSWGVDNEQFF. CDR3 nucleotides: TGTGCCAGCAGCTGGGGAGTGGACAATGAGCAGTTCTTC.

The chain uses TRBV5-1 and TRBJ2-7; TRBD1 is a possible D gene (5 bases). The CDR3 loop spans 15 amino acids. V lost 0 bases and J lost 5, with 15 bases in between. Germline loops: CDR1 SGHRS, CDR2 YFSETQ. The CDR3 sequence: CASSLGGRAHDEQYF. CDR3 nucleotide sequence: TGCGCCAGCAGCTTGGGTGGCAGGGCCCACGACGAGCAGTACTTC.

The CDR3 bases are TGTGCCAGTGCTCCAGCGGGAGGGGATGATACGCAGTATTTT. This sequence encodes CASAPAGGDDTQYF. V gene TRBV6-5 combines with J gene TRBJ2-3; TRBD2 matches 10 bases. The CDR3 totals 14 residues. With V trimmed by 9 bases and J by 6 bases, 9 bases remained unmatched. Germline V CDR1 and CDR2: MNHEY, SVGAGI.